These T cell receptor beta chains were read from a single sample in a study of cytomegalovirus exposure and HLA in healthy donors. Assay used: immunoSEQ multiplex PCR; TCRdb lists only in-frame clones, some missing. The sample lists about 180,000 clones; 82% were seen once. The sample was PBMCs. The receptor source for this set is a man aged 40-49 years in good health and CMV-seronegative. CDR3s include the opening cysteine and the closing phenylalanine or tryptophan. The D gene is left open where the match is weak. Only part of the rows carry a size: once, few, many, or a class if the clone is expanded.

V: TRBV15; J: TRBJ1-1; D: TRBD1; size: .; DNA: TGTGCCACCAGCAGGAGGACAGGGAACACTGAAGCTTTCTTT; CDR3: CATSRRTGNTEAFF
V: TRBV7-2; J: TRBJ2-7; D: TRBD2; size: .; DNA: TGTGCCAGCAGCCCCGTCCGTAGCGGGCCGACCTACGAGCAGTACTTC; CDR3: CASSPVRSGPTYEQYF
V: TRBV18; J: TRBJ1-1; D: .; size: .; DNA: TGTGCCAGCTCACCACCGGCACGGGACACTGAAGCTTTCTTT; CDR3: CASSPPARDTEAFF
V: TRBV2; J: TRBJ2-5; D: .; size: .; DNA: TGTGCTTCCAATCTGTCGGGAACGGAGACCCAGTACTTC; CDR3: CASNLSGTETQYF
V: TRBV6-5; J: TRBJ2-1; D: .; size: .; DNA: TGTGCCAGCAACCCCGGCTCCTACAATGAGCAGTTCTTC; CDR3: CASNPGSYNEQFF
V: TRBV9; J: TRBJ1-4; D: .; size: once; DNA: TGTGCCAGCAGCGTAGGAGGAGGCGATAATGAAAAACTGTTTTTT; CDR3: CASSVGGGDNEKLFF
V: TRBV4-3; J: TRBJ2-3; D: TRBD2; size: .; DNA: TGCGCCAGCAGCCAAGAAGGGGCGGGGGGACCCACAGATACGCAGTATTTT; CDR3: CASSQEGAGGPTDTQYF
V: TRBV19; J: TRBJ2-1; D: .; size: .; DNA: TGTGCCACTCTCGGCCGACTTTACAATGAGCAGTTCTTC; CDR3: CATLGRLYNEQFF
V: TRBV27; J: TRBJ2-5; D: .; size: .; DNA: TGTGCCAGCAGTTTACGCCCTAGGGAGACCCAGTACTTC; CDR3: CASSLRPRETQYF
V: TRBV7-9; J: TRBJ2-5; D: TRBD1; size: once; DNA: TGTGCCAGCAGCCCGGGACAGGGCGGGGAGACCCAGTACTTC; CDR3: CASSPGQGGETQYF
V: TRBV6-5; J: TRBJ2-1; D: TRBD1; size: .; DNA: TGTGCCAGCAGTAGGGACAGTAAGCTGTTCTTC; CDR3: CASSRDSKLFF